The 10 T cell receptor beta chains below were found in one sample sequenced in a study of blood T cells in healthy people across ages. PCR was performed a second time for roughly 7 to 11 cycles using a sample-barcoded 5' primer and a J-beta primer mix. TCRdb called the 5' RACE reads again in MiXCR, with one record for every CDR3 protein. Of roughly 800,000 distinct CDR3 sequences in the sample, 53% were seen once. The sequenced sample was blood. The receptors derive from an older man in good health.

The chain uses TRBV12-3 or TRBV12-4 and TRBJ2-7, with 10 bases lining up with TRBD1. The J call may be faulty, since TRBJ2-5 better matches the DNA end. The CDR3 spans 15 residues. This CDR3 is CASSPRTGGKGTQYF. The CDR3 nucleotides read TGTGCCAGCAGTCCGAGGACAGGGGGTAAGGGGACCCAGTACTTC.

The CDR3 loop reads CASSFMAGEQYF. In nucleotides, the CDR3 is TGTGCCAGCAGCTTTATGGCTGGTGAGCAGTACTTC. The chain carries TRBV7-9 and TRBJ2-7, with unresolved D. V gave up 3 bases and J gave up 7 bases, with 10 bases separating them. There are 12 residues in the CDR3. CDR1 is SEHNR and CDR2 is FQNEAQ in the germline V gene (reference sequence).

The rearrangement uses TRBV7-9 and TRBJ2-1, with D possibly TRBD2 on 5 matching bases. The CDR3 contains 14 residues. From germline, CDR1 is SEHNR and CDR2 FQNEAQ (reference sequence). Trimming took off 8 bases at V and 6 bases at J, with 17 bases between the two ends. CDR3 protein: CASCSGPEGNEQFF. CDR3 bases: TGTGCCAGCTGCTCCGGACCCGAGGGCAATGAGCAGTTCTTC.

CDR3 in DNA: TGTGCCAGCAGCGTAGAACTATTTAACGAGCAGTACTTC. Protein product: CASSVELFNEQYF. V is TRBV9 and J is TRBJ2-4; D is ambiguous. The DNA end is a closer match to TRBJ2-7, so the J assignment may be wrong. The CDR3 totals 13 residues. Germline values: CDR1 SGDLS, CDR2 YYNGEE.

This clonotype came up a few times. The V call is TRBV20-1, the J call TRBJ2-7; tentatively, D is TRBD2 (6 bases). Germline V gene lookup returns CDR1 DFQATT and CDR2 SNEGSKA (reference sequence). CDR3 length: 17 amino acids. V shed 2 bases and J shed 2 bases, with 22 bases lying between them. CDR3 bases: TGCAGTGCTAGACCCCTGGGACTGGCGGGTGTGGCCTACGAGCAGTACTTC. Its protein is CSARPLGLAGVAYEQYF.

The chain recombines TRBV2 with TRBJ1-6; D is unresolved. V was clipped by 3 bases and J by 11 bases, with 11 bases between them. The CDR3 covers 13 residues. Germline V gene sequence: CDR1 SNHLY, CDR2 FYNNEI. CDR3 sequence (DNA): TGTGCCAGCAGTGATAGGGTTTACGCACCCCTCCACTTT. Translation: CASSDRVYAPLHF.

The CDR3 coding sequence is TGTGCCAGCAGCCAAGATAACTCAGGCCGTGGCTACACCTTC. Its protein product is CASSQDNSGRGYTF. The chain is built from TRBV3-1 and TRBJ1-2; D unclear. This CDR3 is 14 amino acids long. Germline V gene lookup returns CDR1 LGHDT and CDR2 YNNKEL (reference sequence). V shed 0 bases and J shed 7 bases, with 12 bases lying between them.

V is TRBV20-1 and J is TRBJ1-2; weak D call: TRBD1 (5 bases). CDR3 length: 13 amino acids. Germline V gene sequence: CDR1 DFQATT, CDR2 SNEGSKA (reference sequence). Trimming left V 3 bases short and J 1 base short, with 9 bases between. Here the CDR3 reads CSASEGNNYGYTF. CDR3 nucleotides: TGCAGTGCTAGCGAGGGGAATAACTATGGCTACACCTTC.

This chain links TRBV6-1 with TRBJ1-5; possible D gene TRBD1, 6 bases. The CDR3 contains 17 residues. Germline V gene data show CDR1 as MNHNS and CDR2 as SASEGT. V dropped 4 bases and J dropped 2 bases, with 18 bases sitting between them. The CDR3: CASSASPGGGGNQPQHF. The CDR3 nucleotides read TGTGCCAGCAGTGCCTCCCCGGGGGGCGGGGGCAATCAGCCCCAGCATTTT.

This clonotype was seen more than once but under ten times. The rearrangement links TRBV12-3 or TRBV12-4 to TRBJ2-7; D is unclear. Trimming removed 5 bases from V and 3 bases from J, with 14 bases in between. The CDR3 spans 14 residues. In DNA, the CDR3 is TGTGCCAGCAGTAAATTTAGAAAGAACTACGAGCAGTACTTC. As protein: CASSKFRKNYEQYF.